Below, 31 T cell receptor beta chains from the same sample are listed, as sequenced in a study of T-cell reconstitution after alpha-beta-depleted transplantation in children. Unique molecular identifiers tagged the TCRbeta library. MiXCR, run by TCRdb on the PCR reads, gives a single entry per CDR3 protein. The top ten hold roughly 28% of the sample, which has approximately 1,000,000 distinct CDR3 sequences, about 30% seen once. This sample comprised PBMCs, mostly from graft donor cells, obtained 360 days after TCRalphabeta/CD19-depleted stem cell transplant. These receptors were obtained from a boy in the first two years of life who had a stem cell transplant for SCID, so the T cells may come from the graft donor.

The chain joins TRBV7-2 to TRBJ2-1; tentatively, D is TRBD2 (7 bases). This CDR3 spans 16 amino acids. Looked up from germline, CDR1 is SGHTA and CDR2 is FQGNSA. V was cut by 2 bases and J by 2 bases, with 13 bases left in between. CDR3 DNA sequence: TGTGCCAGCAGCTTAATGCGGCGGGGGCCCTACAATGAGCAGTTCTTC. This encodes CASSLMRRGPYNEQFF.

As DNA, the CDR3 is TGTGCCATCAGTGCTAAAGGGGTTCTCTACGAGCAGTACTTC. Translation gives CAISAKGVLYEQYF. This chain joins TRBV10-3 and TRBJ2-7; D possibly corresponds to TRBD1 (5 bases). The germline gives CDR1 ENHRY, CDR2 SYGVKD. The V and J ends lost 4 bases and 3 bases respectively, with 13 bases between them. CDR3 length: 14 amino acids.

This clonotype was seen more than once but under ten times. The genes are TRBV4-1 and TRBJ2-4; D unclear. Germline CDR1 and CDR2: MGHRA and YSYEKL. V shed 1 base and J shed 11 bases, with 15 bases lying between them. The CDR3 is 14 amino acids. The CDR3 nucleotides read TGCGCCAGCAGCCAAGGTCCGGTTCAAGATTTTCAGTACTTC. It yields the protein CASSQGPVQDFQYF.

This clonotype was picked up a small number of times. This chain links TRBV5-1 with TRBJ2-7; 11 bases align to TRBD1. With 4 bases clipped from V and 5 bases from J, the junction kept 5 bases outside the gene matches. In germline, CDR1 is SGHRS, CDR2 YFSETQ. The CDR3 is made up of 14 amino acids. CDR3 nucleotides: TGCGCCAGCAGCGACCCGGGACAGGGGGACGAGCAGTACTTC. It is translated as CASSDPGQGDEQYF.

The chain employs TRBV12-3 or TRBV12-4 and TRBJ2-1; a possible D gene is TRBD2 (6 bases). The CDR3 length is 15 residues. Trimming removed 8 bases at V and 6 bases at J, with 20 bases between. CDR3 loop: CASSRSLTGVNEQFF. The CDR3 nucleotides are TGTGCCAGCTCCCGTAGTCTCACGGGAGTCAATGAGCAGTTCTTC.

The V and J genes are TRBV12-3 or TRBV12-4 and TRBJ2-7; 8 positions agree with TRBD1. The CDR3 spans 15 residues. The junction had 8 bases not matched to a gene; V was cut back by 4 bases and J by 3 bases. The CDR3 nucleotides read TGTGCCAGCAGTTCTCCCAGGGGGCTGGGCTACGAGCAGTACTTC. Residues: CASSSPRGLGYEQYF.

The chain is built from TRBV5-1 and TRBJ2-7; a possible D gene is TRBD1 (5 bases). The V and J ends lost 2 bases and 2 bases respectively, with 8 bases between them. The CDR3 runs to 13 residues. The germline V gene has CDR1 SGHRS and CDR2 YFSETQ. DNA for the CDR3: TGCGCCAGCAGCTTCGACAGCACCTACGAGCAGTACTTC. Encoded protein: CASSFDSTYEQYF. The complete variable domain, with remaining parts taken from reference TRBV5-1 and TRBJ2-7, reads KAGVTQTPRYLIKTRGQQVTLSCSPISGHRSVSWYQQTPGQGLQFLFEYFSETQRNKGNFPGRFSGRQFSNSRSEMNVSTLELGDSALYLCASSFDSTYEQYFGPGTRLTVT.

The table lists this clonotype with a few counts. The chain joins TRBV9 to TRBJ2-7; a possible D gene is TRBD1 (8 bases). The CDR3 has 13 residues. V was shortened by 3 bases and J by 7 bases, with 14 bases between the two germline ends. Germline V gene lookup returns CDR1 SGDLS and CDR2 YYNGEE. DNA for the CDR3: TGTGCCAGCAGCGCCTACAGGGGGGGGGAGCAGTACTTC. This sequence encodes CASSAYRGGEQYF.

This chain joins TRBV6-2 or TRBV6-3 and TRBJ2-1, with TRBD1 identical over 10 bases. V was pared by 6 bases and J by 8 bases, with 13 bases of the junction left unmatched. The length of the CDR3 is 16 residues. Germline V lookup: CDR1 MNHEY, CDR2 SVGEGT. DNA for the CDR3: TGTGCCAGCAGCTATATATTGGGACAGGGGTTCGATGAGCAGTTCTTC. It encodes CASSYILGQGFDEQFF.

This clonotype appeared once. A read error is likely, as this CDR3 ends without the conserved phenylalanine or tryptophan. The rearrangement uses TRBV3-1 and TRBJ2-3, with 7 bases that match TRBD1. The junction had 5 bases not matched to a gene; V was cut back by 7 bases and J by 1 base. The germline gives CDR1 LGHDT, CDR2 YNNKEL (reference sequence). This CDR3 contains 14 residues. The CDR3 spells CASTRQGGTDTQYL. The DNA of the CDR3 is TGTGCCAGCACCCGACAGGGAGGCACAGATACGCAGTATTTG.

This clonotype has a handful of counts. In nucleotides, the CDR3 is TGTGCCAGCAGCCATGACAACACCGGGGAGCTGTTTTTT. This codes for CASSHDNTGELFF. The gene calls are TRBV3-1 and TRBJ2-2; D is ambiguous. CDR3 length: 13 amino acids. V gave up 3 bases and J gave up 2 bases, with 4 bases separating them. CDR1 is LGHDT and CDR2 is YNNKEL in the germline V gene (reference sequence).

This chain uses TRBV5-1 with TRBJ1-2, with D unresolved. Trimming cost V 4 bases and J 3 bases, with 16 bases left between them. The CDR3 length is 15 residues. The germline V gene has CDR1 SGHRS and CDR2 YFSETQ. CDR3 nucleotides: TGCGCCAGCAGCCCCTCGACAAATCTCGACTATGGCTACACCTTC. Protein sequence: CASSPSTNLDYGYTF.

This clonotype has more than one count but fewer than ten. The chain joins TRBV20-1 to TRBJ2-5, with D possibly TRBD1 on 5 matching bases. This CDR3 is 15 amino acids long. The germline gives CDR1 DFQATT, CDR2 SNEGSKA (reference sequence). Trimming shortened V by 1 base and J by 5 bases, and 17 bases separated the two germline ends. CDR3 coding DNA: TGCAGTGCTAGAGTGGACGGGCAGGGCAGGGAGACCCAGTACTTC. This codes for CSARVDGQGRETQYF.

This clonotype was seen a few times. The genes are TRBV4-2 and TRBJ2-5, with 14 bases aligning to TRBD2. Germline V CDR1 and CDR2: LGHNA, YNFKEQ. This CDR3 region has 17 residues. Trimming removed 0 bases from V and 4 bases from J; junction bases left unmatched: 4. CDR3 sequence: CASSQDFGLAGGETQYF. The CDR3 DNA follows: TGTGCCAGCAGCCAAGATTTCGGACTAGCGGGGGGAGAGACCCAGTACTTC.

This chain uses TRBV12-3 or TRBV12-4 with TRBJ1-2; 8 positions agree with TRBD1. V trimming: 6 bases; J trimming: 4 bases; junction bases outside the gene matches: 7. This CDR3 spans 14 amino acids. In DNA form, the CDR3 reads TGTGCCAGCAGCCCAACAGGGGGTGGCTATGGCTACACCTTC. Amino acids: CASSPTGGGYGYTF.

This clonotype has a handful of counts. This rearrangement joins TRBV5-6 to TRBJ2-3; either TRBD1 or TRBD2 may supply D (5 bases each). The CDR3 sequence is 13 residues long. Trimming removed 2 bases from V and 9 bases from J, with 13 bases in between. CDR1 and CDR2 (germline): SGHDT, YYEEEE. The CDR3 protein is CASSFGTTRTQYF. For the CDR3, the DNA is TGTGCCAGCAGCTTCGGGACGACACGAACGCAGTATTTT.

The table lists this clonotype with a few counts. The chain's CDR3 is CASSPNGLGGFYNEQFF. The CDR3 bases are TGTGCCAGCAGTCCCAATGGACTAGGGGGGTTCTACAATGAGCAGTTCTTC. V is TRBV28 and J is TRBJ2-1; possible D gene TRBD2, 7 bases. This CDR3 region has 17 residues. Between the trimmed V and J ends, which lost 5 bases and 3 bases, there was a span of 20 bases. Germline-derived CDR1 and CDR2 are MDHEN and SYDVKM.

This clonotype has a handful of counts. The CDR3 spells CASSPLADSLATNEKLFF. The CDR3 region has the DNA TGTGCCAGCAGCCCCCTGGCGGACTCCTTGGCAACTAATGAAAAACTGTTTTTT. This chain joins TRBV16 and TRBJ1-4; D is unclear. With 4 bases removed from V and 0 bases from J, the gap between germline ends came to 18 bases. The CDR3 consists of 18 residues. The germline V gene encodes CDR1 KGHSY and CDR2 FQNENV.

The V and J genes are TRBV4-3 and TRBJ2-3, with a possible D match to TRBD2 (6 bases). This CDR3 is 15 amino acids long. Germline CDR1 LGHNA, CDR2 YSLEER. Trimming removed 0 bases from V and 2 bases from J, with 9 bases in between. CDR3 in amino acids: CASSQDWRDTDTQYF. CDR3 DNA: TGCGCCAGCAGCCAAGATTGGAGGGACACAGATACGCAGTATTTT.

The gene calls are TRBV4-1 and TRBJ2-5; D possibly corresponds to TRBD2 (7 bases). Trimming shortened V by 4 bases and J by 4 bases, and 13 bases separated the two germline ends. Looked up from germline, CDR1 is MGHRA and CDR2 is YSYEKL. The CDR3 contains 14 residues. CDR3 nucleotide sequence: TGCGCCAGCAGCCCCGGAGGGGGGGGAGAGACCCAGTACTTC. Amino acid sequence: CASSPGGGGETQYF.

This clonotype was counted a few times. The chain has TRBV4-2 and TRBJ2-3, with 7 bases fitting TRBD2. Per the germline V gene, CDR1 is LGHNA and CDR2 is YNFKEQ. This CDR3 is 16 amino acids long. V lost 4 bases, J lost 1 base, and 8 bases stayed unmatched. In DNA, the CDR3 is TGTGCCAGCAGCCCTTTGCTAGCGGACGGCACAGATACGCAGTATTTT. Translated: CASSPLLADGTDTQYF.

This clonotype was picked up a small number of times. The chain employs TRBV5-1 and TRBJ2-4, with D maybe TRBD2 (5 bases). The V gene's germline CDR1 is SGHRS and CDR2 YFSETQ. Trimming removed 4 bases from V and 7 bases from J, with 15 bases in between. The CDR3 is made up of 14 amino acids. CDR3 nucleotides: TGCGCCAGCAGCCTCGGACTTGTCAAGAACATTCAGTACTTC. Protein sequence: CASSLGLVKNIQYF.

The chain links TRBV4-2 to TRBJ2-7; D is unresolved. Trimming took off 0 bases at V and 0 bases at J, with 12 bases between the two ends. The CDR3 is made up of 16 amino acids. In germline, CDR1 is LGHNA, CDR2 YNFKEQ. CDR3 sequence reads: CASSQEGTVSSYEQYF. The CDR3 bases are TGTGCCAGCAGCCAAGAGGGCACAGTTAGCTCCTACGAGCAGTACTTC.

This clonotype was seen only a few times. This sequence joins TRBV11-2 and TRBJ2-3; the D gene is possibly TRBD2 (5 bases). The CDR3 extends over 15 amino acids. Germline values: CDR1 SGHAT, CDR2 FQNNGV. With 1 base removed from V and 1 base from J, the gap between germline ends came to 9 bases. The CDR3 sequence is CASSLGHGGTDTQYF. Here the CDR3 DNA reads TGTGCCAGCAGCTTAGGACACGGGGGCACAGATACGCAGTATTTT. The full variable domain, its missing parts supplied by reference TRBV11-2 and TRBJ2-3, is EAGVAQSPRYKIIEKRQSVAFWCNPISGHATLYWYQQILGQGPKLLIQFQNNGVVDDSQLPKDRFSAERLKGVDSTLKIQPAKLEDSAVYLCASSLGHGGTDTQYFGPGTRLTVL.

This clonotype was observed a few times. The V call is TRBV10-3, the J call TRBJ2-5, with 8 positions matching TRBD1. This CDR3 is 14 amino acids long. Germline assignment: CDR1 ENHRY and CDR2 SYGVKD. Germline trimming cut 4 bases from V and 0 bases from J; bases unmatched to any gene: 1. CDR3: CAISGQGYQETQYF. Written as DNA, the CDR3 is TGTGCCATCAGTGGACAGGGGTACCAAGAGACCCAGTACTTC.

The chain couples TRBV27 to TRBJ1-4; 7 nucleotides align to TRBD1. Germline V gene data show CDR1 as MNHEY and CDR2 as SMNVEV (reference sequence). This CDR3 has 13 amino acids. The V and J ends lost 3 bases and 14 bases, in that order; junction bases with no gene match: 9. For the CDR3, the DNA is TGTGCCAGCAGTTTGGTGCAGGGGGAGAAGCTGTTTTTT. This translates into CASSLVQGEKLFF. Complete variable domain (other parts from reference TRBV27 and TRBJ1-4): EAQVTQNPRYLITVTGKKLTVTCSQNMNHEYMSWYRQDPGLGLRQIYYSMNVEVTDKGDVPEGYKVSRKEKRNFPLILESPSPNQTSLYFCASSLVQGEKLFFGSGTQLSVL.

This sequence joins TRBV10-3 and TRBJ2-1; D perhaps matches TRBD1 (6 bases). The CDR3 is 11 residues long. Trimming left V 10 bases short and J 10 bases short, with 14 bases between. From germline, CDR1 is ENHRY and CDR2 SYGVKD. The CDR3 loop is CATSQGREQFF. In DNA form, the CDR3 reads TGTGCCACTTCACAGGGAAGGGAGCAGTTCTTC.

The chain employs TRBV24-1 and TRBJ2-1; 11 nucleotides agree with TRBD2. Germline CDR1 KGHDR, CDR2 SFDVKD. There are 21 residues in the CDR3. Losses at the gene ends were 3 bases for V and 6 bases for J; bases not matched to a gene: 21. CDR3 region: CATSDPRTIPGRTSGRNEQFF. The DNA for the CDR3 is TGTGCCACCAGTGATCCCAGGACTATTCCTGGACGGACTAGCGGGCGCAATGAGCAGTTCTTC.

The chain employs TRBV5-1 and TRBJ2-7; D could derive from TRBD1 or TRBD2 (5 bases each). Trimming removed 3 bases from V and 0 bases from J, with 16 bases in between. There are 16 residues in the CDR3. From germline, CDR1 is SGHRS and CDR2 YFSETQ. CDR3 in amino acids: CASSYHGTVSSYEQYF. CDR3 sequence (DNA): TGCGCCAGCAGCTACCACGGGACGGTAAGCTCCTACGAGCAGTACTTC. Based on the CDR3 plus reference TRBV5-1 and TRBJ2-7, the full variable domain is KAGVTQTPRYLIKTRGQQVTLSCSPISGHRSVSWYQQTPGQGLQFLFEYFSETQRNKGNFPGRFSGRQFSNSRSEMNVSTLELGDSALYLCASSYHGTVSSYEQYFGPGTRLTVT.

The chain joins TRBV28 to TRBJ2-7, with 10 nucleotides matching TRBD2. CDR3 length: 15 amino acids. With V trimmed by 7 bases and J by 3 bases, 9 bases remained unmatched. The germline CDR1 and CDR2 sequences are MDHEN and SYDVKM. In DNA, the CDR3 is TGTGCCAGCAATGGGTGGACTAGCGGATACTACGAGCAGTACTTC. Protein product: CASNGWTSGYYEQYF.

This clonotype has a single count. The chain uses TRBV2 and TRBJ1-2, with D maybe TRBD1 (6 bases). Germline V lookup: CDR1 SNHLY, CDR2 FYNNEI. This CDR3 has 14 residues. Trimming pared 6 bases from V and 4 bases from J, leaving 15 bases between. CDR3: CASRQRQVIYGYTF. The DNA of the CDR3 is TGTGCCAGCAGACAACGACAGGTCATCTATGGCTACACCTTC.